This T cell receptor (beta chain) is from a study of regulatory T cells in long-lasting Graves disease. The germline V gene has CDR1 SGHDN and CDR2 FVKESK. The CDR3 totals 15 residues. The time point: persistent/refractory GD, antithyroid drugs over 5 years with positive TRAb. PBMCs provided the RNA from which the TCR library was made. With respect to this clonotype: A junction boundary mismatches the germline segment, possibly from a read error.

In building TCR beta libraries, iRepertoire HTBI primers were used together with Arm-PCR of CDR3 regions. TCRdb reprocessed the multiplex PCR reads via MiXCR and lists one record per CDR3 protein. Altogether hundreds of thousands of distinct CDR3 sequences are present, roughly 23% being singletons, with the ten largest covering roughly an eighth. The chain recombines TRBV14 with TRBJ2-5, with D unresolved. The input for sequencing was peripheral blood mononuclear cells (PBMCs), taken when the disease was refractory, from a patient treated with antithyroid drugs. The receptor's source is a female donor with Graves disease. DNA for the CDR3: TGTGCCAGCAGTCAAGTCGGTCGCATAGAAGAGACCCAGTACTTC. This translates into CASSQVGRIEETQYF.